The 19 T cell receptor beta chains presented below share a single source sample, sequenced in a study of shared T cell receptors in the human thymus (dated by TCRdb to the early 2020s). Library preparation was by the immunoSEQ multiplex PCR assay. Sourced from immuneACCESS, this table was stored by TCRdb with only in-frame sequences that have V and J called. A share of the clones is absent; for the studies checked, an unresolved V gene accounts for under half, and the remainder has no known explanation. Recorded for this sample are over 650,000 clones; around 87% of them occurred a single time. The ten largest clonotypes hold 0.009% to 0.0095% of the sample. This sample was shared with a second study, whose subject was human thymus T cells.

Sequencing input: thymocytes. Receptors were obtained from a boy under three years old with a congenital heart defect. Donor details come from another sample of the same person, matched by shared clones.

In nucleotides, the CDR3 is TGTGCCAGCAGCAGACAGGGCGCTAAAGAGACCCAGTACTTC. Its protein product is CASSRQGAKETQYF. V and J are TRBV28 and TRBJ2-5; 7 positions agree with TRBD1. J was trimmed by 3 bases and V by 6 bases; bases with no gene match: 7. Germline-derived CDR1 and CDR2 are MDHEN and SYDVKM. The CDR3 runs 14 residues.

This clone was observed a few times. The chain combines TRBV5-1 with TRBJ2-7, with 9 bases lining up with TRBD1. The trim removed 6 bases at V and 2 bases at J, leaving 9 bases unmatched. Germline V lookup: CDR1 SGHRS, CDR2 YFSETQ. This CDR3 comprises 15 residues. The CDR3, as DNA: TGCGCCAGCACTTTGGGGGACAGGGAAACCTACGAGCAGTACTTC. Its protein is CASTLGDRETYEQYF.

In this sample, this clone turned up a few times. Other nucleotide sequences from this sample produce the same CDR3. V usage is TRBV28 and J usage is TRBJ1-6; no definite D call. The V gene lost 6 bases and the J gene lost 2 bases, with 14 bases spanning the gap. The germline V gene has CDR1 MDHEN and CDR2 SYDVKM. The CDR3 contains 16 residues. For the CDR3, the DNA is TGTGCCAGCAGAGACTACCGGTCGGCCTATAATTCACCCCTCCACTTT. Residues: CASRDYRSAYNSPLHF. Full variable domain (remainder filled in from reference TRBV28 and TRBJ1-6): DVKVTQSSRYLVKRTGEKVFLECVQDMDHENMFWYRQDPGLGLRLIYFSYDVKMKEKGDIPEGYSVSREKKERFSLILESASTNQTSMYLCASRDYRSAYNSPLHFGNGTRLTVT.

CDR3 sequence (DNA): TGTGCCAGCAGCTTAGGTGGGACAGGGATGTTCTCTGGGGCCAACGTCCTGACTTTC. This encodes CASSLGGTGMFSGANVLTF. This sequence joins TRBV11-2 and TRBJ2-6; 9 bases align to TRBD1. Per germline, CDR1 SGHAT and CDR2 FQNNGV. V lost 1 base to trimming and J lost 0 bases; unmatched junction nucleotides: 7. This CDR3 comprises 19 residues.

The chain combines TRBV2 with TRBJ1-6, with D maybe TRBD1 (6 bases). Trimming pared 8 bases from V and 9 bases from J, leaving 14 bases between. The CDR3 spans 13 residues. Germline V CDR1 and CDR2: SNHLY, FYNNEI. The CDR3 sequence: CASPGTKGSPLHF. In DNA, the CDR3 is TGTGCCAGCCCCGGGACAAAGGGTTCACCCCTCCACTTT.

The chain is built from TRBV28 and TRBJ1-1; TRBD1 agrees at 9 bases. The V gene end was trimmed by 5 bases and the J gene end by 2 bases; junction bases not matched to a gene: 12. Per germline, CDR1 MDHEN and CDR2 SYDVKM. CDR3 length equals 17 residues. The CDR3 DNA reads TGTGCCAGCAGTCACCCCGGGACAGGGAGGGCCAACACTGAAGCTTTCTTT. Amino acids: CASSHPGTGRANTEAFF.

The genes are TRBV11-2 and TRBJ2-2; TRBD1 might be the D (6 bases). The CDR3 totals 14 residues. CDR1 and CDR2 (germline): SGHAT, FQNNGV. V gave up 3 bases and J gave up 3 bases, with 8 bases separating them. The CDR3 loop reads CASSFGQHTGELFF. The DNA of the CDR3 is TGTGCCAGCAGCTTTGGACAGCACACCGGGGAGCTGTTTTTT.

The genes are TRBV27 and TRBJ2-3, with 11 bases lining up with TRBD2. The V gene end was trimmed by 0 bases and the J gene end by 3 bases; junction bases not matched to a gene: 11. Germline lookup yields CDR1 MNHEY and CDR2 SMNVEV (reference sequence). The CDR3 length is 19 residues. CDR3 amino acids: CASSLSERLAGGWTDTQYF. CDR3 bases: TGTGCCAGCAGTTTATCTGAGCGGCTAGCGGGGGGTTGGACAGATACGCAGTATTTT.

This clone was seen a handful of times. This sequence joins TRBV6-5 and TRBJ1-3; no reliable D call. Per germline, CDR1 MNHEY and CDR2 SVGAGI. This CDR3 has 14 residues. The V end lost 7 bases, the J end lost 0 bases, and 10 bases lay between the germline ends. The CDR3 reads CASMDSSSGNTIYF. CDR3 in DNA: TGTGCCAGCATGGACTCCAGCTCTGGAAACACCATATATTTT.

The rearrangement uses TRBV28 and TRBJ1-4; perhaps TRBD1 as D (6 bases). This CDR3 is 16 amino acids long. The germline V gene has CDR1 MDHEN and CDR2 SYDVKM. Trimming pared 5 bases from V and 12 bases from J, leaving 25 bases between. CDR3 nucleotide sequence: TGTGCCAGCAGTATTATACGACAGGCGGATTTAGAGGAACTGTTTTTT. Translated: CASSIIRQADLEELFF.

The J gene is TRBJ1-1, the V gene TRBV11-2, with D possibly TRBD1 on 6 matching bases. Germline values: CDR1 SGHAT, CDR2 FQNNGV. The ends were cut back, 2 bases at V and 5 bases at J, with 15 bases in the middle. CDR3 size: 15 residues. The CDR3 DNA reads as TGTGCCAGCAGCTTAATTTCGGCAGGGGATACTGAAGCTTTCTTT. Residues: CASSLISAGDTEAFF.

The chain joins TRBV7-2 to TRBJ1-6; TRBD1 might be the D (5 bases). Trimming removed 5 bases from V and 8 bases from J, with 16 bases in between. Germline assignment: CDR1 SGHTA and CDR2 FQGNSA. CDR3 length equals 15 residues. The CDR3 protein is CASSTTGTQDSPLHF. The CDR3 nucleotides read TGTGCCAGCAGCACCACGGGGACTCAAGATTCACCCCTCCACTTT.

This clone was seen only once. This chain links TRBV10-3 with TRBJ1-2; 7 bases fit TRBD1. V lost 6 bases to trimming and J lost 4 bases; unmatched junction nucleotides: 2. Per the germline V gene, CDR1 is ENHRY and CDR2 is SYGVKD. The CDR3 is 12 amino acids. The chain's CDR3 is CAIRAGGYGYTF. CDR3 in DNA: TGTGCCATCAGAGCAGGGGGCTATGGCTACACCTTC.

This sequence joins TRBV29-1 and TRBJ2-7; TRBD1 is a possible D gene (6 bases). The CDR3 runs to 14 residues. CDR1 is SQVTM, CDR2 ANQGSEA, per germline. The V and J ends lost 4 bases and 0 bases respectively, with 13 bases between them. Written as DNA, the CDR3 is TGCAGCGTTGTGTTTTTAGGGGGCTCCTACGAGCAGTACTTC. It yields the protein CSVVFLGGSYEQYF.

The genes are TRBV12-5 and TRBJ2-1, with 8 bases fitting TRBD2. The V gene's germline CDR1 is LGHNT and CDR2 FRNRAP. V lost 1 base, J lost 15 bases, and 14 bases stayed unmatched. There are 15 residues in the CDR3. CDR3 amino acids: CASGLGRGGGPLLFF. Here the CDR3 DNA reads TGTGCTAGTGGTTTGGGACGGGGGGGAGGGCCATTATTGTTCTTC. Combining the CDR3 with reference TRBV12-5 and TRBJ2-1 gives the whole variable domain DARVTQTPRHKVTEMGQEVTMRCQPILGHNTVFWYRQTMMQGLELLAYFRNRAPLDDSGMPKDRFSAEMPDATLATLKIQPSEPRDSAVYFCASGLGRGGGPLLFFGPGTRLTVL.

The DNA for the CDR3 is TGTGCCAGCAGCCTACTAGGCCTTGAGCAGTTCTTC. It encodes CASSLLGLEQFF. The chain combines TRBV6-4 with TRBJ2-1, with D maybe TRBD2 (5 bases). The CDR3 covers 12 residues. Germline CDR1 reads MRHNA; CDR2 reads SNTAGT. Trimming stripped 6 bases from V and 9 bases from J, with 12 bases between.

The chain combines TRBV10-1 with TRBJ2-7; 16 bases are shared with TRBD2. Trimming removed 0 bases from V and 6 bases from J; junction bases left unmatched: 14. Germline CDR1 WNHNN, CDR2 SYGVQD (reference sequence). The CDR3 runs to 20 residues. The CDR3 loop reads CASSESKGLAGGNITGEQYF. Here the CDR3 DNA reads TGCGCCAGCAGTGAGTCGAAGGGACTAGCGGGAGGGAACATAACGGGCGAGCAGTACTTC.

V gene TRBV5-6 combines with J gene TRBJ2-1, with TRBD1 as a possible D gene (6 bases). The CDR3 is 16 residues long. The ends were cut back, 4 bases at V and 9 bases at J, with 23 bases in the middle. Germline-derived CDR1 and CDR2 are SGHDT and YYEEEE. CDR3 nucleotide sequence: TGTGCCAGCAGCCCCGGACAGCATTTCCGCCTACCTGAGCAGTTCTTC. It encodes CASSPGQHFRLPEQFF.

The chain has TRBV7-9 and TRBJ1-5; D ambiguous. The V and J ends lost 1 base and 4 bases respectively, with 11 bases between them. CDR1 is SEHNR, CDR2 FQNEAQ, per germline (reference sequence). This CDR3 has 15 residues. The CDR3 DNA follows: TGTGCCAGCAGCTTAGTGGGAGCCGGGAATCAGCCCCAGCATTTT. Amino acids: CASSLVGAGNQPQHF.